This T cell receptor beta chain was observed in a study of blood T cell repertoires in COVID-19. TCRdb keeps only in-frame clones here, not all; method: immunoSEQ multiplex PCR. The sample contains more than 200,000 clones, 80% to 90% of which appear only once. About this clone itself: The sample contains more than one DNA sequence encoding this CDR3.

V was shortened by 3 bases and J by 7 bases, with 10 bases between the two germline ends. CDR1 is SGHTA and CDR2 is FQGNSA in the germline V gene. CDR3 length: 14 amino acids. Cohort placement rested on clinical history that participants reported themselves. This rearrangement joins TRBV7-2 to TRBJ1-6; D gene unclear. This receptor was obtained from a woman aged 25 to 39 who had recovered from COVID-19. The sequencing input was PBMCs or T cells enriched from blood (not recorded which). The CDR3 spells CASSFRRENSPLHF. CDR3 coding DNA: TGTGCCAGCAGCTTTCGAAGGGAGAATTCACCCCTCCACTTT.